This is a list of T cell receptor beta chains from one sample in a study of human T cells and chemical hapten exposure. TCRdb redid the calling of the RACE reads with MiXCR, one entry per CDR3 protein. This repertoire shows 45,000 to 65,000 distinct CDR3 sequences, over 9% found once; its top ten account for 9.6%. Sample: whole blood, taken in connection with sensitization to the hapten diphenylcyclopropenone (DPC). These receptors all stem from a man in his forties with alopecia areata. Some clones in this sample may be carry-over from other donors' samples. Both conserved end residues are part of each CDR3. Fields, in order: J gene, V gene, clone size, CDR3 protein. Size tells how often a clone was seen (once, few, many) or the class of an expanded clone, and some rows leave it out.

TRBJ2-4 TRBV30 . CAWGAKNIQYF
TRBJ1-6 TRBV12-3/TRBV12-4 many CASSSYRAKSPLHF
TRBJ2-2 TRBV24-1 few CATSDFGGGTGELFF
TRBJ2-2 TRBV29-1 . CSVDTGIANTGELFF
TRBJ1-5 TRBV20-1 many CSAREGRYSNQPQHF
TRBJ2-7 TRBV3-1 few CASSQVRAYEQYF
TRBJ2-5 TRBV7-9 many CASSLGRVQAQETQYF
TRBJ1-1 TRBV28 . CASSTSGTGGTEAFF
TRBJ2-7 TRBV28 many CASRRGEQGEQYF
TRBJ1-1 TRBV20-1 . CSARGADRGTEAFF
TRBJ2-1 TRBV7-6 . CASSYLVASSVVLYNEQFF
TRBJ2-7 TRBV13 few CASSLVRGMGEQYF
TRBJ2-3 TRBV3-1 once CASSQSPLSTDTQYF
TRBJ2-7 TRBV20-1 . CSARDGEGFYEQYF
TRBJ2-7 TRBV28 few CASSFRGIRKEQYF
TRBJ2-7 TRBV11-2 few CASSLQRRSYEQYF
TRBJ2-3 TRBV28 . CASRTRSVAQYF
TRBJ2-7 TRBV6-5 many CASSSGSEQYF
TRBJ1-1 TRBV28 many CASSLTGTGGTEAFF
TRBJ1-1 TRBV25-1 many CASRDSLNTEAFF
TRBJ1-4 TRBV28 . CASYSTTNEKLFF
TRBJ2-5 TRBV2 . CASTSGRAQETQYF
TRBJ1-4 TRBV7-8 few CASSSRDGTEKKLFF
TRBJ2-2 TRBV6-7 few CASSPGTVNTGELFF
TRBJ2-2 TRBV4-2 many CASSPHRAGGYTGELFF
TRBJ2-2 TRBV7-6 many CASNQGVNTGELFF
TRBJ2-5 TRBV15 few CATSRAETQYF
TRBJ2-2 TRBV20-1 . CSTLDRGRTGELFF
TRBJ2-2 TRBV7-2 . CASNDGTGELFF
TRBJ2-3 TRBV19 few CASSILGPGQSTDTQYF
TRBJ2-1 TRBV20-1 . CSAPPRGSYNEQFF
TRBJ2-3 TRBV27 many CASSAVWGPTQYF
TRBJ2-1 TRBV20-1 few CSARGASSGTYNEQFF
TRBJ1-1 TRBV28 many CASNLDSEAFF
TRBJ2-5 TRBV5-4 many CASSHQGRAGETQYF
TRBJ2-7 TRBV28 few CASSTPGRQYF
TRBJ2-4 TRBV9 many CASSVGGTGNIQYF
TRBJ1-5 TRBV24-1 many CATSERIGEKSNQPQHF
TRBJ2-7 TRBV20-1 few CSARGKTGSYEQYF
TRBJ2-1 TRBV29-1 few CSVGLAGGTNEQFF
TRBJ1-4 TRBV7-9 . CASSPHATNEKLFF
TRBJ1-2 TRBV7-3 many CASSPGGVFNGYTF
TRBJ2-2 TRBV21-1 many CASSKRLTQDDTGELFF
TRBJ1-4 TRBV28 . CASRGGGNEKLFF
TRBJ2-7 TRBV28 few CASTGQGAREQYF